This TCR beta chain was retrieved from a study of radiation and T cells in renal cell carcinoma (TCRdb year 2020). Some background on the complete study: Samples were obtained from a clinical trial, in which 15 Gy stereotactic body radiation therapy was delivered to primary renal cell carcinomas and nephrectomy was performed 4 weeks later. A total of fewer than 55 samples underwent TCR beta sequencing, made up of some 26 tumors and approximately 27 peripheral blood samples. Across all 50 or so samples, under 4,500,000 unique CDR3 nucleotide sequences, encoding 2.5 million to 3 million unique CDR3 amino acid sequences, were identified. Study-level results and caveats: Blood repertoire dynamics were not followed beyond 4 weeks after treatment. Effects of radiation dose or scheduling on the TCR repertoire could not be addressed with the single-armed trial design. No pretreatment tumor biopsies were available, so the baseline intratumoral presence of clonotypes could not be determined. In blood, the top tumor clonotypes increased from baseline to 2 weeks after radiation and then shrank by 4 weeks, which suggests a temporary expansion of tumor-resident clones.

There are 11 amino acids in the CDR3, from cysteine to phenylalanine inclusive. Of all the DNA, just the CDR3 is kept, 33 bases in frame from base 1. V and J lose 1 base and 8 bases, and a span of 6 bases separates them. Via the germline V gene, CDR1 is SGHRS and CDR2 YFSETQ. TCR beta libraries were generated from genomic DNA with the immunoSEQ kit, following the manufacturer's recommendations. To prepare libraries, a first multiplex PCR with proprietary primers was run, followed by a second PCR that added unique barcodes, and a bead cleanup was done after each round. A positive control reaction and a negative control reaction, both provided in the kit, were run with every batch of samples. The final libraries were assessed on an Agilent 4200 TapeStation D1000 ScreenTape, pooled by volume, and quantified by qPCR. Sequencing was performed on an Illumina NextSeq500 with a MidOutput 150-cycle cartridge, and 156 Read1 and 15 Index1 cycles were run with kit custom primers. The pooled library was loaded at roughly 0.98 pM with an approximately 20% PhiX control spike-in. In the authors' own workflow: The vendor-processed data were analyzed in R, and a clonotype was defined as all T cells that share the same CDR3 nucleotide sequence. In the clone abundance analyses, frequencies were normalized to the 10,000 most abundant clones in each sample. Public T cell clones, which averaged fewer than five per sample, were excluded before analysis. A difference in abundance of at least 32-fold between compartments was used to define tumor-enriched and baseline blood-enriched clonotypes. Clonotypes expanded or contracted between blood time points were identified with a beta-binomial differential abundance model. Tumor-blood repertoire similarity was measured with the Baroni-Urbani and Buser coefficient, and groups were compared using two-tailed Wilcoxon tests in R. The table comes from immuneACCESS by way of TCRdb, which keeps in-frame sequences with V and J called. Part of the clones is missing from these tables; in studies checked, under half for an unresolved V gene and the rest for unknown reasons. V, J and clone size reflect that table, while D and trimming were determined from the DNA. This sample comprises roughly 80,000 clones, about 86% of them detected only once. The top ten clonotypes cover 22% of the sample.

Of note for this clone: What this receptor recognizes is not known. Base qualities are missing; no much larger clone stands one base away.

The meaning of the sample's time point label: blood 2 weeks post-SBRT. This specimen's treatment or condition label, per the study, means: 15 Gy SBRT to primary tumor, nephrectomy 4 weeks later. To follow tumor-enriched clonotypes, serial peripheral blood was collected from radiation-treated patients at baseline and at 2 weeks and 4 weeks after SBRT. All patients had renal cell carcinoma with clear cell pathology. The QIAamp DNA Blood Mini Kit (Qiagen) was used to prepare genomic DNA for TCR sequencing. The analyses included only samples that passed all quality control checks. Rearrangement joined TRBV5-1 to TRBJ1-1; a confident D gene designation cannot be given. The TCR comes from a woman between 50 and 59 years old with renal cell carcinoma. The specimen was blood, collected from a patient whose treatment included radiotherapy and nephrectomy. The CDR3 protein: CASSLTDEAFF. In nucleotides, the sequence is TGCGCCAGCAGCTTGACCGACGAAGCTTTCTTT. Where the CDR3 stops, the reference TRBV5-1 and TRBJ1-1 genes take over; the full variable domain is KAGVTQTPRYLIKTRGQQVTLSCSPISGHRSVSWYQQTPGQGLQFLFEYFSETQRNKGNFPGRFSGRQFSNSRSEMNVSTLELGDSALYLCASSLTDEAFFGQGTRLTVV.